This entry lists 9 T cell receptor beta chains sequenced from one sample in a study of cytomegalovirus exposure and HLA in healthy donors (dated by TCRdb to about 2017). The library was built by means of the immunoSEQ multiplex PCR assay. For the multiplex PCR, a mixture combining 60 forward primers for TCR Vbeta segments and 13 reverse primers for TCR Jbeta segments was used. TCRdb limited this immuneACCESS table to in-frame rearrangements with V and J called. A share of clones is missing; checked studies link under half to unresolved V genes, and the rest is unexplained. This sample is represented by approximately 110,000 clones; under 85% of them were singletons. The top ten clonotypes cover roughly 4% of the sample. Sequences were obtained from PBMCs. Receptors originate from a human donor in good health.

The chain is built from TRBV5-4 and TRBJ2-7; D might be TRBD1 (6 bases). Per the germline V gene, CDR1 is SGHNT and CDR2 is YYREEE (reference sequence). This CDR3 is 15 amino acids long. V dropped 2 bases and J dropped 0 bases, with 12 bases sitting between them. The DNA of the CDR3 is TGTGCCAGCAGCTTCACTGACAGGCTCTCCTACGAGCAGTACTTC. It is translated as CASSFTDRLSYEQYF. Filled out from reference TRBV5-4 and TRBJ2-7, the complete variable domain reads ETGVTQSPTHLIKTRGQQVTLRCSSQSGHNTVSWYQQALGQGPQFIFQYYREEENGRGNFPPRFSGLQFPNYSSELNVNALELDDSALYLCASSFTDRLSYEQYFGPGTRLTVT.

The chain couples TRBV18 to TRBJ2-2, with a possible D match to TRBD2 (5 bases). The CDR3 has 16 residues. V was trimmed by 1 base and J by 1 base, leaving 10 bases between them. Germline lookup yields CDR1 KGHSH and CDR2 LQKENI. DNA for the CDR3: TGTGCCAGCTCACCACTGAGTGGGAGGAACACCGGGGAGCTGTTTTTT. Translation: CASSPLSGRNTGELFF.

The chain recombines TRBV11-3 with TRBJ2-7; TRBD2 aligns across 8 bases. V was clipped by 8 bases and J by 5 bases; unmatched bases: 11. CDR1 is SGHNT and CDR2 is YENEEA in the germline V gene. The CDR3 length is 14 residues. This chain's CDR3 is CASGRGGRGDEQYF. The CDR3 nucleotides are TGTGCCAGCGGACGGGGGGGGCGCGGGGACGAGCAGTACTTC.

The DNA of the CDR3 is TGTGCCTGGGATCCCGGGATTGGGAACTATGGCTACACCTTC. The encoded protein is CAWDPGIGNYGYTF. The chain uses TRBV30 and TRBJ1-2; D gene unclear. From germline, CDR1 is GTSNPN and CDR2 SVGIG (reference sequence). V lost 5 bases, J lost 2 bases, and 15 bases lay in between. This CDR3 contains 14 residues.

This clone has a handful of counts. The chain uses TRBV6-5 and TRBJ2-7; unclear D gene. This CDR3 comprises 15 residues. The germline V gene has CDR1 MNHEY and CDR2 SVGAGI. V shed 5 bases and J shed 3 bases, with 17 bases lying between them. The CDR3 nucleotides read TGTGCCAGCAGTGCTCGACCCGGTGGCGGCTACGAGCAGTACTTC. As protein: CASSARPGGGYEQYF.

A note on this clone: The sample has other DNA sequences that encode this CDR3 too. The gene calls are TRBV27 and TRBJ1-5; TRBD1 is a possible D gene (6 bases). The CDR3 contains 16 residues. Germline V gene lookup returns CDR1 MNHEY and CDR2 SMNVEV (reference sequence). With 6 bases removed from V and 1 base from J, the gap between germline ends came to 16 bases. CDR3 amino acids: CASRLTGILSNQPQHF. The DNA of the CDR3 is TGTGCCAGCAGACTCACAGGGATTTTGAGCAATCAGCCCCAGCATTTT.

The J gene is TRBJ2-1, the V gene TRBV27; D possibly corresponds to TRBD1 (6 bases). The CDR3 spans 15 residues. Trimming removed 4 bases from V and 8 bases from J, with 18 bases in between. Germline CDR1 is MNHEY and CDR2 is SMNVEV (reference sequence). CDR3 nucleotides: TGTGCCAGCAGTTCGTCCGGGACATGGAAACATGAGCAGTTCTTC. Protein: CASSSSGTWKHEQFF.

V usage is TRBV5-1 and J usage is TRBJ2-1; 8 nucleotides match TRBD2. With V trimmed by 0 bases and J by 6 bases, 8 bases remained unmatched. Germline CDR1 SGHRS, CDR2 YFSETQ. The CDR3 extends over 16 amino acids. This CDR3 is CASSLAFGRAGNEQFF. In nucleotides, the CDR3 is TGCGCCAGCAGCTTGGCCTTCGGGAGGGCCGGCAATGAGCAGTTCTTC.

The chain joins TRBV15 to TRBJ2-3; TRBD2 aligns across 9 bases. Trimming removed 5 bases from V and 0 bases from J; junction bases left unmatched: 15. The CDR3 runs to 19 residues. Germline CDR1 LNHNV, CDR2 YYDKDF (reference sequence). The chain's CDR3 is CATSRLRASGTTSTDTQYF. The CDR3 DNA sequence: TGTGCCACCAGCCGGCTAAGGGCTAGCGGGACGACTAGCACAGATACGCAGTATTTT.